Below, 9 T cell receptor beta chains from the same sample are listed, as sequenced in a study of T cells in Graves' hyperthyroidism and ophthalmopathy. TCR beta CDR3 region amplification was performed from RNA transcripts. The HTBI primer set drove a first-round RT-PCR of the TCR CDR3. TCRdb fed the multiplex PCR reads into MiXCR, producing one record per CDR3 protein. The data contain some 490,000 distinct CDR3 sequences, approximately 23% of them singletons. Sequences were obtained from blood. The receptors were sampled from a woman aged 70-85 years with Graves' ophthalmopathy.

This clonotype has more than one count but fewer than ten. The chain couples TRBV27 to TRBJ2-7; 9 positions agree with TRBD2. CDR1 is MNHEY and CDR2 is SMNVEV in the germline V gene (reference sequence). The CDR3 has 14 residues. The junction had 1 base not matched to a gene; V was cut back by 2 bases and J by 2 bases. CDR3 coding DNA: TGTGCCAGCAGTTTAATAGCGGGAGCCTACGAGCAGTACTTC. Protein sequence: CASSLIAGAYEQYF.

The chain carries TRBV25-1 and TRBJ2-1; possibly TRBD1 for D (6 bases). Per germline, CDR1 MGHDK and CDR2 SYGVNS. The CDR3 contains 16 residues. The ends were cut back, 6 bases at V and 2 bases at J, with 17 bases in the middle. The CDR3 region has the DNA TGTGCCAGCAGGGGAAACAGGGCCGGCGCCTACAATGAGCAGTTCTTC. Its protein product is CASRGNRAGAYNEQFF.

This clonotype showed up just a few times. The chain is built from TRBV6-2 or TRBV6-3 and TRBJ2-1; 8 positions agree with TRBD2. Germline CDR1 and CDR2: MNHEY and SVGEGT. This CDR3 comprises 20 residues. The J segment lost 0 bases and the V segment lost 6 bases, leaving 19 bases of the junction unmatched. The CDR3 sequence is CASSPLPEGLSGSSYNEQFF. The DNA of the CDR3 is TGTGCCAGCAGCCCCCTCCCCGAGGGACTAAGCGGGAGCTCCTACAATGAGCAGTTCTTC.

The gene calls are TRBV7-2 and TRBJ2-7; TRBD2 aligns across 12 bases. Germline-derived CDR1 and CDR2 are SGHTA and FQGNSA. Unmatched junction bases numbered 12, after V lost 5 bases and J lost 7 bases. The CDR3 has 16 amino acids. The CDR3 protein is CASSPPGLAGGGEQYF. The CDR3, as DNA: TGTGCCAGCAGCCCCCCAGGGCTAGCGGGAGGGGGAGAGCAGTACTTC.

J is TRBJ2-5 and V is TRBV11-1, with 7 bases lining up with TRBD2. The CDR3 is 14 residues long. J was trimmed by 5 bases and V by 5 bases; bases with no gene match: 8. Germline loops: CDR1 SGHAT, CDR2 FQDESV (reference sequence). CDR3 in amino acids: CASSPYSGGETQYF. The DNA of the CDR3 is TGTGCCAGCAGCCCTTACTCGGGAGGTGAGACCCAGTACTTC.

This clonotype occurred many times. Here the CDR3 DNA reads TGTGCCAGCAGTTCCGGGGACCGTCACACAGATACGCAGTATTTT. As protein: CASSSGDRHTDTQYF. V is TRBV28 and J is TRBJ2-3; D may be TRBD1 or TRBD2 (5 bases each). The CDR3 covers 15 residues. The germline V gene encodes CDR1 MDHEN and CDR2 SYDVKM. The ends were cut back, 4 bases at V and 2 bases at J, with 13 bases in the middle.

The chain joins TRBV6-5 to TRBJ1-3; maybe TRBD1 (5 bases). From germline, CDR1 is MNHEY and CDR2 SVGAGI. V dropped 0 bases and J dropped 4 bases, with 13 bases sitting between them. There are 16 residues in the CDR3. The CDR3 spells CASSYSKAGDGNTIYF. DNA of the CDR3: TGTGCCAGCAGTTACTCGAAGGCTGGGGACGGAAACACCATATATTTT.

Concerning this clonotype itself: The conserved closing phenylalanine or tryptophan is absent in this CDR3, likely reflecting a read error. This rearrangement joins TRBV7-2 to TRBJ2-7; D is perhaps TRBD1 or TRBD2 (6 bases each). Germline CDR1 is SGHTA and CDR2 is FQGNSA. CDR3 length: 13 amino acids. Trimming pared 1 base from V and 5 bases from J, leaving 9 bases between. The CDR3 nucleotides are TGTGCCAGCAGCTTAGGGGGGGCCGACGAGCAGTACCTC. It specifies CASSLGGADEQYL.

The chain couples TRBV10-2 to TRBJ1-1; no clear D gene. Germline V gene data show CDR1 as WSHSY and CDR2 as SAAADI. V was cut by 7 bases and J by 4 bases, with 13 bases left in between. The CDR3 sequence is 13 residues long. CDR3 in amino acids: CASIVGLGTEAFF. The CDR3 DNA follows: TGCGCCAGCATAGTAGGGCTAGGCACTGAAGCTTTCTTT.